The T cell receptor (beta chain) described here comes from a study of blood T cell repertoires in COVID-19. TCRdb's copy holds only in-frame clones and misses some; the assay was immunoSEQ multiplex PCR. The sample contains roughly 130,000 clones, roughly 90% of which appear only once. The CDR3 loop spans 14 amino acids. Trimming removed 6 bases at V and 5 bases at J, with 14 bases between. The V gene's germline CDR1 is LNHDA and CDR2 SQIVND (reference sequence). Input material: peripheral blood. This chain connects TRBV19 to TRBJ2-1; D may be TRBD2 (5 bases). This clonotype was sampled from a man in his forties or fifties with active COVID-19. CDR3 DNA sequence: TGTGCCAGTAGGAGTCAAGTCGGGGACAATGAGCAGTTCTTC. Translation gives CASRSQVGDNEQFF.